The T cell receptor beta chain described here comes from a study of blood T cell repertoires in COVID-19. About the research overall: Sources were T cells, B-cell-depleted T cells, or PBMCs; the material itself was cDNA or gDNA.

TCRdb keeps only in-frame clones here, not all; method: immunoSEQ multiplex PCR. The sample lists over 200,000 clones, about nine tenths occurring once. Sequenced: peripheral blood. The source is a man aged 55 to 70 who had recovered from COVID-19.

The CDR3, as DNA: TGTGCCAGCAGTACTACCATAGGGGAGCCCCAGCATTTT. Translating gives CASSTTIGEPQHF. The J gene is TRBJ1-5, the V gene TRBV25-1; D possibly corresponds to TRBD1 (5 bases). The CDR3 runs to 13 residues. V shed 5 bases and J shed 8 bases, with 13 bases lying between them. Germline CDR1 is MGHDK and CDR2 is SYGVNS.